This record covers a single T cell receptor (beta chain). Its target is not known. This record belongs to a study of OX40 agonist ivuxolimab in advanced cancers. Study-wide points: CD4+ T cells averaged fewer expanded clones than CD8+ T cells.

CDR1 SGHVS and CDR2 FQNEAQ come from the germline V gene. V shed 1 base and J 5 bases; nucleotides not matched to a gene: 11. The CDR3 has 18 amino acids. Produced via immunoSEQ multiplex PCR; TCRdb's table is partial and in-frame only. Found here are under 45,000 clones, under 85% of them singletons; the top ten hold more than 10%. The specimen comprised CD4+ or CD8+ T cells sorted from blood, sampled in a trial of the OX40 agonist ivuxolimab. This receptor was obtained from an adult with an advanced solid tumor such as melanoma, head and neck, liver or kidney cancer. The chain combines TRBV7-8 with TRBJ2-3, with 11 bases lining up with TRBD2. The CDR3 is CASSLGGATSGRGDTQYF. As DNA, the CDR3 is TGTGCCAGCAGCTTAGGCGGGGCTACTAGCGGGAGAGGAGATACGCAGTATTTT.